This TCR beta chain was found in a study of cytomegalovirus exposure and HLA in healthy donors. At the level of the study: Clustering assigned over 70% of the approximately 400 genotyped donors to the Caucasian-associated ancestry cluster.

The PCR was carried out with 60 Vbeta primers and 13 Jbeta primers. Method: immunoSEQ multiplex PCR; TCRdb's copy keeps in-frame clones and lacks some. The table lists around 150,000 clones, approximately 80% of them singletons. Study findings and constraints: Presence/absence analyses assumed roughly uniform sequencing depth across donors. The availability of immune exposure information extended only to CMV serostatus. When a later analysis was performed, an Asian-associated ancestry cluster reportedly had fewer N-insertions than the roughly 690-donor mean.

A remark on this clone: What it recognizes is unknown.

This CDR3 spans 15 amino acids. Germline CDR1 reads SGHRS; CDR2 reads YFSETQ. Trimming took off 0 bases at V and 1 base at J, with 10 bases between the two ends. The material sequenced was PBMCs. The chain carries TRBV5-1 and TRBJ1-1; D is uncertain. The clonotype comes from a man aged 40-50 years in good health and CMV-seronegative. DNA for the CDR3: TGCGCCAGCAGCTTGGAGGCGGAAGGGAACACTGAAGCTTTCTTT. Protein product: CASSLEAEGNTEAFF.